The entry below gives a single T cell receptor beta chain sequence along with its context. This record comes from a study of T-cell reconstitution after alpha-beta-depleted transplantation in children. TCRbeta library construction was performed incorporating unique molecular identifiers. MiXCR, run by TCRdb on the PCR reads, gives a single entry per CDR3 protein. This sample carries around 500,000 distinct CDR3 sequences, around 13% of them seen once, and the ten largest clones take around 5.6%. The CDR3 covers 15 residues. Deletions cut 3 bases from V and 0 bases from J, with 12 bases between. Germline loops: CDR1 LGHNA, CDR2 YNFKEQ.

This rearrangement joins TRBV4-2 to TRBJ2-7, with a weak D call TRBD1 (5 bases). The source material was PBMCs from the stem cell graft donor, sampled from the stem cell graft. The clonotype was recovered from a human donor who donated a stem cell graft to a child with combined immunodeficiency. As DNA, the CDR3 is TGTGCCAGCAGCCACCCTCGACAGAGCTCCTACGAGCAGTACTTC. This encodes CASSHPRQSSYEQYF.